Listed below are T cell receptor beta chains from one sample, sequenced in a study of radiotherapy plus CTLA-4 blockade in lung cancer. Sequenced by immunoSEQ multiplex PCR; TCRdb stores in-frame clones only, minus some. The sample holds 14,000 to 15,000 clones, about 71% seen once. The specimen comprised peripheral blood, sampled from a patient treated with radiotherapy plus ipilimumab. These TCRs come from a human donor with non-small cell lung cancer whose response to radiotherapy plus ipilimumab could not be evaluated. The conserved cysteine and the conserved F or W are not part of the CDR3 here.

V gene	J gene	CDR3 protein
TRBV25-1	TRBJ2-3	ASSADRFGTDTQY
TRBV5-1	TRBJ2-1	ASSLVASGELTYNEQF
TRBV5-1	TRBJ2-1	ASSLEWEPEQF
TRBV7-9	TRBJ1-4	ASSIGQSTNEKLF
TRBV9	TRBJ1-3	ASSVGAGPSGNTIY
TRBV5-4	TRBJ1-1	ASSLGAGPYTEAF
TRBV19	TRBJ2-4	ASRGMTGSLAKNIQY
TRBV7-2	TRBJ2-5	ASSFDRVQETQY
TRBV11-2	TRBJ2-1	ASRARSNEQF
TRBV7-6	TRBJ1-5	AGTGEFNQPQH
TRBV5-6	TRBJ2-1	ASSLRIWGQGGNEQF
TRBV19	TRBJ1-1	ASSILGGGEAF
TRBV4-2	TRBJ2-3	ASSQRRSAEDTQY
TRBV5-1	TRBJ2-2	ASSLRTSGPNAGELF
TRBV7-2	TRBJ1-5	ASSLRQGLSNQPQH
TRBV5-6	TRBJ2-1	ASRGGTALDNEQF
TRBV4-1	TRBJ2-3	ASSLSGGADTDTQY
TRBV13	TRBJ1-1	ASSPRQESAEAF
TRBV25-1	TRBJ1-2	ASSYLGQGTGQASGYT
TRBV9	TRBJ1-6	AIIGLGSSYNSPLH
TRBV14	TRBJ2-1	ASSQDWAGANDYNEQF
TRBV29-1	TRBJ2-1	SVEDGGVVPF
TRBV7-2	TRBJ1-2	ASRRQTNYGYT
TRBV11-2	TRBJ1-2	ASSSRDRENYGYT
TRBV19	TRBJ2-2	ATFDRGGTGELF
TRBV5-1	TRBJ2-1	ASSSGLFANNEQF
TRBV5-1	TRBJ2-1	ASSLSTQGAIYNEQF
TRBV6-1	TRBJ1-2	ASSDGLRYGYT
TRBV5-1	TRBJ2-2	ASSLGLAANTGELF
TRBV6-1	TRBJ1-3	ASSERTRGNTIY
TRBV5-6	TRBJ2-5	ASSRRTDFQETQY
TRBV10-3	TRBJ2-1	AISGTTGEDYNEQF
TRBV7-3	TRBJ2-2	ASSIRQDTGELF
TRBV10-1	TRBJ1-1	ASSSGNTEAF
TRBV5-4	TRBJ1-2	ASSSDRGYDGYT
TRBV5-6	TRBJ1-2	ASSLPDLDYGYT
TRBV5-6	TRBJ2-5	ASSWTGGVGTQY
TRBV9	TRBJ2-2	ASSPGLAGRTGELF
TRBV10-3	TRBJ1-2	AINSPGQGWNYGYT
TRBV20-1	TRBJ2-1	SAYTRREQF
TRBV5-1	TRBJ2-7	ASSRRQGQGVHEQY
TRBV30	TRBJ2-1	AWSLGTSGNNEQF
TRBV4-3	TRBJ1-2	ASSQGGQGSFYGYT
TRBV9	TRBJ1-3	ASSVGPHRDPASGNTIY
TRBV13	TRBJ2-3	ASSADTPDTQY